This T cell receptor beta chain was retrieved from a study of breast tumors, draining lymph nodes, adjacent tissues. General study findings and limits: Luminal-like breast cancer showed significantly higher tumor–nontumor repertoire similarity than basal-like.

TCRdb reprocessed the multiplex PCR reads with MiXCR, giving one entry per CDR3 protein. Counted here are tens of thousands of distinct CDR3 sequences, about 40% occurring once; the ten biggest clones make up about 10%. The table lists this clonotype with many counts. Its antigen is unknown. This receptor was obtained from a female donor with breast cancer. Some clones in this sample may be carry-over from other donors' samples. Sequenced: breast tumor tissue.

The chain's CDR3 is CASSVWGGATGELFF. CDR3 nucleotides: TGTGCCAGCAGCGTATGGGGCGGGGCAACCGGGGAGCTGTTTTTT. The gene calls are TRBV9 and TRBJ2-2; D may be TRBD2 (6 bases). The CDR3 has 15 residues. The V end lost 1 base, the J end lost 5 bases, and 12 bases lay between the germline ends. Germline CDR1 reads SGDLS; CDR2 reads YYNGEE. Filled out from reference TRBV9 and TRBJ2-2, the complete variable domain reads DSGVTQTPKHLITATGQRVTLRCSPRSGDLSVYWYQQSLDQGLQFLIQYYNGEERAKGNILERFSAQQFPDLHSELNLSSLELGDSALYFCASSVWGGATGELFFGEGSRLTVL.